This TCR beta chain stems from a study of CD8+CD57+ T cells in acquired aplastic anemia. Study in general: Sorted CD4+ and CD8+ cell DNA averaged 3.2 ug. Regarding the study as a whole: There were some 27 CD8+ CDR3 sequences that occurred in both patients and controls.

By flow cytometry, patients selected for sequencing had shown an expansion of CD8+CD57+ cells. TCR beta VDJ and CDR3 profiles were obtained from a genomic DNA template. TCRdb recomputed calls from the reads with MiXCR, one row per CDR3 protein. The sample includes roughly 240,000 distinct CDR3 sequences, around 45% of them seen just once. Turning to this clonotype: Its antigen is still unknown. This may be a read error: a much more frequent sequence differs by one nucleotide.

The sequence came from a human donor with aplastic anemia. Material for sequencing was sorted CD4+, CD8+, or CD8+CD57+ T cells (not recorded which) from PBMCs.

The CDR3 region is CSVRVLFTDNSYEQYF. The CDR3 bases are TGCAGTGTTAGAGTTCTTTTTACAGATAACTCCTACGAGCAGTACTTC. The chain links TRBV20-1 to TRBJ2-7; D gene ambiguous. The CDR3 is 16 amino acids. The germline V gene has CDR1 DFQATT and CDR2 SNEGSKA (reference sequence).